This T cell receptor (beta chain) was documented in a study of blood T cell repertoires in COVID-19. Overall study: From the United States, Italy and Spain came samples of acute and convalescent COVID-19.

Repertoires were generated with immunoSEQ multiplex PCR, while TCRdb's copy carries only in-frame clones and drops some. This table holds 200,000 to 300,000 clones, about 86% found once. This clonotype was sampled from a woman younger than 45 who had recovered from COVID-19. Sequenced input: peripheral blood.

The CDR3 spells CASSLQGSYGYTF. DNA for the CDR3: TGTGCCAGCAGCCTCCAGGGGTCTTATGGCTACACCTTC. The chain combines TRBV3-1 (or the pseudogene TRBV3-2) with TRBJ1-2; maybe TRBD1 (6 bases). Trimming took off 4 bases at V and 5 bases at J, with 11 bases between the two ends. Germline V gene sequence: CDR1 LGHDT, CDR2 YNNKEL (reference sequence). This CDR3 contains 13 residues.